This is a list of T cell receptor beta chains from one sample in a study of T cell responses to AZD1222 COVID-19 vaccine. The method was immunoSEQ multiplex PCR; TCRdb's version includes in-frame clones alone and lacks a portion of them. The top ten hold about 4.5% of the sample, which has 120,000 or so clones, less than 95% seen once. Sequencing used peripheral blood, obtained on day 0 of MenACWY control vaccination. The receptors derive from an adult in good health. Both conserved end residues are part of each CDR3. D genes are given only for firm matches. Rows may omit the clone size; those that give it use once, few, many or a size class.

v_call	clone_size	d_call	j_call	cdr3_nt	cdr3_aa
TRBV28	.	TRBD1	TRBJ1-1	TGTGCCAGCAGTTCCAGGGGGCGCGGGAACACTGAAGCTTTCTTT	CASSSRGRGNTEAFF
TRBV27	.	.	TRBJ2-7	TGTGCCAGCAGTTTATCGATAGGGACTTCCTACGAGCAGTACTTC	CASSLSIGTSYEQYF
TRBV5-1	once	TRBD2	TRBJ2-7	TGCGCCAGCAGCCTCGGGACTAGCGGACCCTACGAGCAGTACTTC	CASSLGTSGPYEQYF
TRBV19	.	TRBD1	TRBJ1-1	TGTGCCAGTAGTACGCCGACAGGGAGCACTGAAGCTTTCTTT	CASSTPTGSTEAFF
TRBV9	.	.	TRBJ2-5	TGTGCCAGCAGCGTTCAAGAGACCCAGTACTTC	CASSVQETQYF
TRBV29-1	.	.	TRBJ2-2	TGCAGCGTTAGGCAGATAAACACCGGGGAGCTGTTTTTT	CSVRQINTGELFF
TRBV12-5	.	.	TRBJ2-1	TGTGCTAGTGGTTTAGCTAGCGCCGGCTCCTACAATGAGCAGTTCTTC	CASGLASAGSYNEQFF
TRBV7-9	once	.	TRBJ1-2	TGTGCCAGCAGCTTGGTTGGGACCTCATATCTCTATGGCTACACCTTC	CASSLVGTSYLYGYTF
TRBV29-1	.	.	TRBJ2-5	TGCAGCGGGGGACTGCAAGAGACCCAGTACTTC	CSGGLQETQYF
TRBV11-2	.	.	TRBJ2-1	TGTGCCAGCAGCAGAGAGGGTGGTTGGGGGCGGACCTACAATGAGCAGTTCTTC	CASSREGGWGRTYNEQFF
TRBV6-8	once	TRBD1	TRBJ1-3	TGTGCCAGCAGTTCCGCCGGGACAGGGGGCAACTCTGGAAACACCATATATTTT	CASSSAGTGGNSGNTIYF
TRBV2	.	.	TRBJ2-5	TGTGCCAGCAGTGAAGCTAGGGGGGGCCTGGTTTTAGGAGAGACCCAGTACTTC	CASSEARGGLVLGETQYF